This T cell receptor (beta chain) was profiled in a study of OX40 agonist ivuxolimab in advanced cancers. On the study more broadly: Dose-escalation patients had hepatocellular carcinoma, melanoma, renal cell or head and neck cancer. Whole-study findings and limits: CD4+ and CD8+ T cells in blood underwent clonal expansion by week 6 at 0.1 to 3.0 mg/kg.

This CDR3 has 13 amino acids. V was pared by 5 bases and J by 5 bases, with 10 bases between. Germline CDR1 LNHDA, CDR2 SQIVND (reference sequence). TCRdb's copy holds only in-frame clones and misses some; the assay was immunoSEQ multiplex PCR. The sample includes about 19,000 clones, about 76% of them seen just once. On this clone: The antigen is not known.

The input for sequencing was CD4+ or CD8+ T cells sorted from blood, taken in a trial of the OX40 agonist ivuxolimab. This TCR was recovered from an adult with an advanced solid tumor such as melanoma, head and neck, liver or kidney cancer. The chain is built from TRBV19 and TRBJ2-1; D is unresolved. This CDR3 reads CASSLTANNEQFF. The CDR3 DNA reads as TGTGCCAGTAGTTTAACAGCAAACAATGAGCAGTTCTTC.